This T cell receptor beta chain was sequenced in a study of blood T cell repertoires in COVID-19. As for the study in general: Acute and convalescent COVID-19 samples came from the United States, Italy and Spain. PBMCs, B-cell-depleted T cells, or T cells were the source of the cDNA or gDNA that made up the material.

CDR3 size: 15 residues. J lost 2 bases, V lost 7 bases, and 5 bases had no gene match. Germline values: CDR1 MNHEY, CDR2 SVGAGI. Per the authors' pipeline: Estimated nucleated cell counts came from reference gene primer amplification. TCRdb keeps only in-frame clones here, not all; method: immunoSEQ multiplex PCR. The V and J calls and clone size were taken over from that table, and D and trimming were inferred from the DNA. Altogether roughly 280,000 clones are present, about 89% being singletons, with the ten largest covering around 9%. The V call is TRBV6-5, the J call TRBJ1-6, with 7 bases fitting TRBD1. The specimen was peripheral blood. The clonotype originates from a man aged 35-49 years with active or convalescent COVID-19. CDR3 in amino acids: CASKAGTAYNSPLHF. CDR3 nucleotides: TGTGCCAGCAAAGCTGGGACAGCCTATAATTCACCCCTCCACTTT.